Sequencing of this T cell receptor beta chain was carried out in a study of tumor-infiltrating lymphocytes in primary liver carcinoma. Trimming left V 1 base short and J 2 bases short, with 13 bases between. The CDR3 has 17 residues. Germline V gene sequence: CDR1 SGHNT, CDR2 YYREEE (reference sequence). This clonotype turned up a few times. This may come from a read error, since a much larger clone is one base off. A primer matching the constant region was used to make TCR beta cDNA from approximately 500 ng of total RNA. Investigators got TCR beta libraries out of three nested multiplex PCR rounds, done with slightly modified ARM-PCR. The first two PCR rounds, approximately 11 cycles each, used TRBV1-TRBV30 forward primers and a C-beta reverse primer. One entry per CDR3 protein, called by TCRdb with MiXCR from the multiplex PCR reads. The sample has about 120,000 distinct CDR3 sequences; under 70% are singletons.

Without any cell sorting, about 19-32 mg of bulk tissue yielded co-extracted RNA and DNA. Surgical resection served as treatment for the primary liver carcinoma of these patients. The receptor's source is a woman in her fifties or sixties with primary liver carcinoma and hepatitis B virus infection. This chain connects TRBV5-4 to TRBJ2-6; D tentatively fits TRBD1 or TRBD2 (6 bases each). Sequences were obtained from tumor-adjacent normal liver tissue. This CDR3 is CASSLPGAHPGANVLTF. CDR3 DNA: TGTGCCAGCAGCTTGCCGGGGGCACACCCTGGGGCCAACGTCCTGACTTTC.